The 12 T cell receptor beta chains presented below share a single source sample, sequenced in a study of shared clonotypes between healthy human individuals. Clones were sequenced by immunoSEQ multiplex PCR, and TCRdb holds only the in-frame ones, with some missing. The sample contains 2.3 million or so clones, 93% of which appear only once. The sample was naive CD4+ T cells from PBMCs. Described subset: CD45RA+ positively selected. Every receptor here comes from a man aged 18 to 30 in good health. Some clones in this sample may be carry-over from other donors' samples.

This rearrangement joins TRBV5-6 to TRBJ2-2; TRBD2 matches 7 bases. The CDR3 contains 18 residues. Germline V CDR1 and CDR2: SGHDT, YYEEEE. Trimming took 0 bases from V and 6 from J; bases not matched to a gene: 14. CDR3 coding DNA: TGTGCCAGCAGCTTGGCCAAGGGGCGCGGGAGAGTTTCCGGGGAGCTGTTTTTT. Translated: CASSLAKGRGRVSGELFF.

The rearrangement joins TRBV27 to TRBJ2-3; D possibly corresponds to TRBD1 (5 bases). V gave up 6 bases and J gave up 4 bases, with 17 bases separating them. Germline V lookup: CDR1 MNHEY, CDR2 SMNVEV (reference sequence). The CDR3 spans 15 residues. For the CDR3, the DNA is TGTGCCAGCAGACGTGACGCCCTGGGGCCAGATACGCAGTATTTT. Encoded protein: CASRRDALGPDTQYF.

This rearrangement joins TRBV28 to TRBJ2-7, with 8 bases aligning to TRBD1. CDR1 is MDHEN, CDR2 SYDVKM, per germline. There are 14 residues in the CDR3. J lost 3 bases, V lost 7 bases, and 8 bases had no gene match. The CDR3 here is CASNPRTGRYEQYF. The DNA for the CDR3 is TGTGCCAGCAACCCTCGGACAGGGCGCTACGAGCAGTACTTC.

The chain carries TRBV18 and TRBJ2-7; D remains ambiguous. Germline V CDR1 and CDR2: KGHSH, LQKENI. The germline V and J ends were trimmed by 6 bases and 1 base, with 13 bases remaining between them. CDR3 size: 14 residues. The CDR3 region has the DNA TGTGCCAGCTCGGAGTTGACGGCTTCCTACGAGCAGTACTTC. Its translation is CASSELTASYEQYF.

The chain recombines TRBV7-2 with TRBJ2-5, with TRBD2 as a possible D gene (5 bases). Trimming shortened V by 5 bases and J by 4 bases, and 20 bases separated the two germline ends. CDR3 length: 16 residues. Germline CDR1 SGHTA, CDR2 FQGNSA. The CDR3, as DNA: TGTGCCAGCAGCCCTGGGCCTTTCCGAGAGGGAGAGACCCAGTACTTC. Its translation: CASSPGPFREGETQYF.

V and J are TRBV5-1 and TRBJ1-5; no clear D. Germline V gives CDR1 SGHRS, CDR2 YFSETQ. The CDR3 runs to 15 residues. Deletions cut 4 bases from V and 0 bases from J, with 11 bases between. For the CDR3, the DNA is TGCGCCAGCAGCCCCGGCCGGGATAGCAATCAGCCCCAGCATTTT. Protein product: CASSPGRDSNQPQHF.

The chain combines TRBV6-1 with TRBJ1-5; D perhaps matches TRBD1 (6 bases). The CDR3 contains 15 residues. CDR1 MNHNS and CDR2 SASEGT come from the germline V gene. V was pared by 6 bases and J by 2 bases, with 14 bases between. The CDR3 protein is CASRIGQSRNQPQHF. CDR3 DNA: TGTGCCAGCAGGATAGGACAGTCACGCAATCAGCCCCAGCATTTT.

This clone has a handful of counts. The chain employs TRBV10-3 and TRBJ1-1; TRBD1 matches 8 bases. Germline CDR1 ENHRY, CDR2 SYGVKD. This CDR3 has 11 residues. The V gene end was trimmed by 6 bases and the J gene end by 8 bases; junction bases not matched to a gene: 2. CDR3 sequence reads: CAIRTGDEAFF. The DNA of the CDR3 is TGTGCCATCAGGACAGGGGACGAAGCTTTCTTT.

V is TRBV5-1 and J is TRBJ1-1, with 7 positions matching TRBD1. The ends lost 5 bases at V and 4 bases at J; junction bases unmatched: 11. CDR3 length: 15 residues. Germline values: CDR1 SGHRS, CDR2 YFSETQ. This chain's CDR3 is CASRETGRGGTEAFF. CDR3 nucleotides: TGCGCCAGCAGAGAGACAGGGCGAGGGGGCACTGAAGCTTTCTTT.

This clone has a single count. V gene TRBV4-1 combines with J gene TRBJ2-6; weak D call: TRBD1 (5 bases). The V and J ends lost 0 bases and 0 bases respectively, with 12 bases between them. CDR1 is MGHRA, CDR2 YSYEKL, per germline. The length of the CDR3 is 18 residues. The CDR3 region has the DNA TGCGCCAGCAGCCAAGAAGGGGCAGGTTACTCTGGGGCCAACGTCCTGACTTTC. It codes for CASSQEGAGYSGANVLTF.

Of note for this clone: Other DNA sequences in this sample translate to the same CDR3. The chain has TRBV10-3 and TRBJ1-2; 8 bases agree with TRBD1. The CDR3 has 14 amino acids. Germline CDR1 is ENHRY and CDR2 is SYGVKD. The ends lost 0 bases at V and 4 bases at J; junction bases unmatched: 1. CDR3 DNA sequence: TGTGCCATCAGTGAGTCAACAGGGGGCTATGGCTACACCTTC. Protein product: CAISESTGGYGYTF.

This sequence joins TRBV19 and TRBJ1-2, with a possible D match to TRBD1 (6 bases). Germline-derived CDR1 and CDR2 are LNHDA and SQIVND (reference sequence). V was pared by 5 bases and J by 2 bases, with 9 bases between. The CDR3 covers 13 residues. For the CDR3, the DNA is TGTGCCAGTAGTCGGGACATGAACTATGGCTACACCTTC. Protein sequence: CASSRDMNYGYTF. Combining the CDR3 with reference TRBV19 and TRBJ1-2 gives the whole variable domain DGGITQSPKYLFRKEGQNVTLSCEQNLNHDAMYWYRQDPGQGLRLIYYSQIVNDFQKGDIAEGYSVSREKKESFPLTVTSAQKNPTAFYLCASSRDMNYGYTFGSGTRLTVV.